This T cell receptor beta chain appears in the sequencing data of a study of blood T cell repertoires in COVID-19. In the authors' workflow: Reference gene primer amplification gave estimated nucleated cell counts. This table comes from immunoSEQ multiplex PCR, and its TCRdb copy is limited to in-frame clones, with some not included. V and J calls and clone size are copied from that table; D and trimming were computed from the DNA. This table holds about 310,000 clones, approximately 90% found once. Participant age was roughly 18 to 100 years, and participants resided in about 25 US areas. With V trimmed by 3 bases and J by 3 bases, 9 bases remained unmatched. The V gene's germline CDR1 is MNHEY and CDR2 SMNVEV (reference sequence). This CDR3 comprises 16 residues.

The sample was PBMCs or T cells enriched from blood (not recorded which). The chain uses TRBV27 and TRBJ1-1, with 8 bases lining up with TRBD1. The receptor was isolated from a woman aged 18-35 years who had recovered from COVID-19. This CDR3 is CASSLVGQGRDTEAFF. The CDR3 region has the DNA TGTGCCAGCAGTTTGGTTGGACAGGGAAGGGACACTGAAGCTTTCTTT.